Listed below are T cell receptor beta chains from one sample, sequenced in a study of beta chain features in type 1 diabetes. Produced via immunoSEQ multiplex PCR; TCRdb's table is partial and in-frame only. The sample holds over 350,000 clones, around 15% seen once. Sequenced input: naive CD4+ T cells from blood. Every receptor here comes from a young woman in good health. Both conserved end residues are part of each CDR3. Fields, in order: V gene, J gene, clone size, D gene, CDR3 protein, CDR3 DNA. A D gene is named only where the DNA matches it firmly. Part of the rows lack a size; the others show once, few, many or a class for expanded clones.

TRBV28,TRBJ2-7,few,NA,CASSLSPRGGREQYF,TGTGCCAGCAGTTTATCCCCCAGGGGCGGGCGAGAGCAGTACTTC
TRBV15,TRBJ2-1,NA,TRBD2,CATSTGGFSYNEQFF,TGTGCCACCAGCACGGGAGGGTTCTCCTACAATGAGCAGTTCTTC
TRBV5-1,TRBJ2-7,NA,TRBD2,CASSTAGLAASYEQYF,TGCGCCAGCAGCACGGCGGGACTAGCGGCCTCCTACGAGCAGTACTTC
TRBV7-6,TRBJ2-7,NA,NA,CASSFQQGRGEQYF,TGTGCCAGCAGCTTCCAGCAGGGCCGCGGCGAGCAGTACTTC
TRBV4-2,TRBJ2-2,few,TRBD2,CASSREVGLAGNTGELFF,TGTGCCAGCAGCCGAGAGGTCGGACTAGCGGGGAACACCGGGGAGCTGTTTTTT
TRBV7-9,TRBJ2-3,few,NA,CASSLTRINTDTQYF,TGTGCCAGCAGCTTAACTAGAATTAACACAGATACGCAGTATTTT
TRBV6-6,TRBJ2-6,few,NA,CASSYRGSGANVLTF,TGTGCCAGCAGTTATAGGGGCTCTGGGGCCAACGTCCTGACTTTC
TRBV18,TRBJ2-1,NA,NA,CASSPVGQYNEQFF,TGTGCCAGCTCACCAGTTGGACAGTACAATGAGCAGTTCTTC
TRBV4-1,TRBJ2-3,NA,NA,CASSQVERADTQYF,TGCGCCAGCAGCCAAGTAGAGCGGGCAGATACGCAGTATTTT
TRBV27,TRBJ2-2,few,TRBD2,CASSSLRGRALFRTGELFF,TGTGCCAGCAGTTCATTGCGCGGGAGGGCCCTCTTTCGCACCGGGGAGCTGTTTTTT
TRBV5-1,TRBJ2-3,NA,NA,CASSSQGVSGDTQYF,TGCGCCAGCAGCTCACAGGGCGTCTCAGGGGATACGCAGTATTTT
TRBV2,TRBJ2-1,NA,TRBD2,CASSSGWYNEQFF,TGTGCCAGCTCTAGCGGGTGGTACAATGAGCAGTTCTTC
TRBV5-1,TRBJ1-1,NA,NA,CASSLAGSSNTEAFF,TGCGCCAGCAGCTTGGCGGGGAGCTCGAACACTGAAGCTTTCTTT
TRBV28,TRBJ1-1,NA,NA,CASSERNIRATEAFF,TGTGCCAGCAGCGAGAGGAACATTCGAGCCACTGAAGCTTTCTTT